The following is a T cell receptor (beta chain) sequence with its context. Its antigen remains unidentified. The input lacks base qualities; no much larger clone sits a single base away. This entry comes from a study of blood T cell repertoires in COVID-19 (TCRdb year 2020). For context, the study as a whole: The collaborator samples originated in the United States, Italy and Spain and spanned the acute and convalescent phases of COVID-19. A freely available public database, intended as a resource for researchers studying the immune response to SARS-CoV-2, is where the repertoires were released. Where HLA class I and class II types were available, the types were taken from metadata supplied by the sample provider, not from assay-based typing. The material from the prospective study consisted of cDNA or gDNA derived from T cells, B-cell-depleted T cells, or PBMCs. Subjects who had been exposed to COVID-19, were actively infected with it, or had recovered from it provided the deeply sampled blood TCRbeta repertoires that made up the dataset. The samples were drawn from two sources: the first 160 participants of the ongoing ImmuneRACE study, and 1,000 to 1,500 subjects contributed by 6 global collaborators. Nearly every sample came with metadata listing a de-identified subject ID, COVID-19 status, age in years and sex. Summary of the overall study and its limitations: The amount of clinical and demographic metadata varied by source and participant and was provided uncurated.

TCRbeta CDR3 regions were amplified from genomic DNA by means of the immunoSEQ Assay, a bias-controlled multiplex PCR. Under the source paper's analysis protocol: Within the assay, amplification of reference gene primers was used to estimate how many nucleated cells each sample contained. Sequence reads were collapsed and filtered to measure the absolute abundance of every unique TCRbeta CDR3 rearrangement. For each sample, productive Simpson clonality was calculated by taking the square root of Simpson's diversity index across productive rearrangements. The clones in this table, taken by TCRdb from immuneACCESS, are in-frame only. Not every clone is retained; where verified, under half of the shortfall comes from an unresolved V gene, and the cause of the rest is unknown. From that table come the V and J calls and clone size; the DNA was used to work out D and trimming. Recorded for this sample are some 110,000 clones; approximately 88% of them occurred a single time. Around a quarter of the sample lies in the top ten.

V is clipped by 1 base and J by 11 bases, and the sequence between their germline boundaries is 14 bases long. CDR1 is given as WNHNN and CDR2 as SYGVQD, both from the germline V gene (reference sequence). The CDR3 goes from the cysteine to the phenylalanine over 13 residues. The retained sequence is limited to the CDR3, 39 bases, with the frame set at the first base. Whole blood was collected in K2EDTA tubes by collaborating institutions according to the institutions' own protocols. Collaborator samples were shipped for TCRbeta analysis as frozen whole blood, isolated PBMCs, or DNA extracted from either sample type.

The material sequenced was peripheral blood. The V and J genes are TRBV10-1 and TRBJ1-1; 5 matching bases give a weak D call of TRBD1. This sequence was found in a man aged 60 to 69 with acute or convalescent COVID-19. The CDR3 reads as follows: CASSEYMVDSAFF. Here is the DNA: TGCGCCAGCAGTGAGTACATGGTCGACAGTGCTTTCTTT.